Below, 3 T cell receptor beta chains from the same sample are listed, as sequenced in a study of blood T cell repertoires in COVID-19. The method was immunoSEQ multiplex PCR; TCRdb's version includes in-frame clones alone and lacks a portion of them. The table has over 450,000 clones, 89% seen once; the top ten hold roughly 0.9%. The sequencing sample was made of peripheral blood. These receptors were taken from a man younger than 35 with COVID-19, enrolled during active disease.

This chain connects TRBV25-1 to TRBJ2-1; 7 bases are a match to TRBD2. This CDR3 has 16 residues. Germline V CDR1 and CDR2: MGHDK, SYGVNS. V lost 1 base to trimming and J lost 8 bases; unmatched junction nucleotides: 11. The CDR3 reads CASSESGTMGVHEQFF. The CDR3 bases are TGTGCCAGCAGTGAATCCGGGACTATGGGGGTACATGAGCAGTTCTTC.

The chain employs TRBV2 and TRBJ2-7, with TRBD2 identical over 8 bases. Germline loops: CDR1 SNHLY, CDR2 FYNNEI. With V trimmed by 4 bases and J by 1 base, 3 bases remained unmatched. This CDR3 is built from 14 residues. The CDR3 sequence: CASSVVAGSYEQYF. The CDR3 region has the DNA TGTGCCAGCAGTGTCGTAGCGGGATCCTACGAGCAGTACTTC.

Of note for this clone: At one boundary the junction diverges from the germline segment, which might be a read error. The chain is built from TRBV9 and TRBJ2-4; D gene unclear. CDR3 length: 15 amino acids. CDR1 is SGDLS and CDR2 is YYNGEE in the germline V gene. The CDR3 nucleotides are TGTGCCAGCAGCGCTAGAGGAGAGGCCAACAACATTCAGTACTTC. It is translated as CASSARGEANNIQYF.